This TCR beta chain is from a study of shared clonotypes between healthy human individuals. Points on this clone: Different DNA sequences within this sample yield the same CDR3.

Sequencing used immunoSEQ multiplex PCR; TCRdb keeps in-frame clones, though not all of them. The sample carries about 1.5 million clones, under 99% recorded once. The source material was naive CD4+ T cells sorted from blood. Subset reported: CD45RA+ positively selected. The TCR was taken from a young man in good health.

The CDR3 reads CASSLVGGTDTQYF. CDR3 coding DNA: TGTGCCAGCAGCTTAGTTGGCGGAACAGATACGCAGTATTTT. The chain recombines TRBV11-2 with TRBJ2-3; D gene unclear. Trimming removed 1 base from V and 3 bases from J, with 8 bases in between. This CDR3 contains 14 residues. Germline V gene data show CDR1 as SGHAT and CDR2 as FQNNGV.